A selection of T cell receptor beta chains follows, all from one sample in a study of cytomegalovirus exposure and HLA in healthy donors. Method: immunoSEQ multiplex PCR; TCRdb's copy keeps in-frame clones and lacks some. The sample lists some 170,000 clones, roughly 82% occurring once. Sample: PBMCs. These receptors all stem from a girl aged 10-17 years in good health and CMV-seropositive. CDR3s leave out the opening cysteine and the closing phenylalanine or tryptophan. The order of the fields is V gene, J gene, CDR3 protein.

>TRBV7-3|TRBJ1-1
ASSLGPGQGITEAF
>TRBV4-1|TRBJ2-2
ASSSPRNRGTGELF
>TRBV28|TRBJ1-4
ASKRGPGQGKNEKLF
>TRBV30|TRBJ2-1
AWRNSRDRGRLEEQF
>TRBV7-9|TRBJ2-7
ASSFSGLEQY
>TRBV28|TRBJ1-2
ASSEPSQGGYT
>TRBV28|TRBJ2-1
ASSDIDRDNEQF
>TRBV28|TRBJ1-1
ASSATGGTEAF
>TRBV30|TRBJ2-1
AWAAGVSNEQF
>TRBV5-4|TRBJ2-2
ASSPGLAGGPSGELF
>TRBV2|TRBJ2-2
ASSVNRVGTGELF
>TRBV30|TRBJ1-2
AWRQDRGGGYT
>TRBV5-4|TRBJ2-7
ASSSRLASYEQY
>TRBV7-8|TRBJ2-7
ASSSLPGTSGSYEQY
>TRBV15|TRBJ2-1
ATSRGRVSYNEQF
>TRBV5-1|TRBJ1-1
ASSSPGLNTEAF
>TRBV6-1|TRBJ2-1
ASSESLRVFDYNEQF
>TRBV5-1|TRBJ2-6
ASSRLAGPSSGANVLT
>TRBV9|TRBJ1-1
ASSAVTGNTEAF
>TRBV6-6|TRBJ2-7
ASRHTGRREYEQY
>TRBV5-4|TRBJ1-1
ASSIDYTEAF
>TRBV25-1|TRBJ2-7
ASSEEALPSSYEQY
>TRBV28|TRBJ2-1
ASSGQGGGRHNEQF
>TRBV27|TRBJ2-3
ASSSTGTGYLLGTDTQY
>TRBV11-2|TRBJ2-2
ASRHYTGIQRGNTGELF
>TRBV25-1|TRBJ2-1
ASSEVGGSSYNEQF
>TRBV19|TRBJ2-4
ASSPGTGTLAKNIQY
>TRBV30|TRBJ2-7
AWKPSFSYEQY
>TRBV7-2|TRBJ1-3
ASSLHRASSGNTIY
>TRBV9|TRBJ2-7
ASSVGTSGSNEQY
>TRBV18|TRBJ1-1
ASSPTRRSSGSTEAF
>TRBV5-1|TRBJ2-1
ASSLEHPSYNEQF
>TRBV10-3|TRBJ2-7
AISESGTGRYEQY
>TRBV2|TRBJ2-5
ASRPGVPSETQY
>TRBV4-2|TRBJ2-1
ASSQDLGTSLNYNEQF
>TRBV2|TRBJ2-7
AIRDREHEQY
>TRBV25-1|TRBJ2-5
ASSELRGATQY
>TRBV2|TRBJ2-7
ASSKYADYEQY
>TRBV10-2|TRBJ2-2
ASSDLDRGGELF
>TRBV7-3|TRBJ2-3
ASSLAGGPTRTDTQY
>TRBV10-3|TRBJ2-5
AISEYRTAIPETQY